This entry lists 5 T cell receptor beta chains sequenced from one sample in a study of early T cells in non-severe SARS-CoV-2 infection. From the 5' RACE reads, TCRdb called clonotypes with MiXCR, one entry per CDR3 protein. The sample consists of some 100,000 distinct CDR3 sequences, roughly 15% of them appearing once. The sample was whole blood. The receptor set was obtained from an adult who was a healthcare worker with PCR-confirmed SARS-CoV-2 infection or an uninfected control (not recorded which).

In this sample, this clonotype turned up many times. V and J are TRBV7-2 and TRBJ2-3; the match to TRBD2 covers 7 bases. There are 19 residues in the CDR3. Germline V gene lookup returns CDR1 SGHTA and CDR2 FQGNSA. J was trimmed by 3 bases and V by 4 bases; bases with no gene match: 19. The CDR3 DNA sequence: TGTGCCAGCAGCTCCCGGGGGAGGGCTAAGCGGTTATTTACAGATACGCAGTATTTT. Protein sequence: CASSSRGRAKRLFTDTQYF.

The chain couples TRBV19 to TRBJ2-1, with D maybe TRBD1 (5 bases). CDR3 length equals 15 residues. V lost 0 bases and J 0 bases, leaving 6 bases between the germline ends. Germline values: CDR1 LNHDA, CDR2 SQIVND (reference sequence). The DNA for the CDR3 is TGTGCCAGTAGTATAGATGACAGCTCCTACAATGAGCAGTTCTTC. It codes for CASSIDDSSYNEQFF.

This clonotype has a count of ten or more. The chain has TRBV5-1 and TRBJ2-3; D is perhaps TRBD1 or TRBD2 (6 bases each). The length of the CDR3 is 15 residues. The V gene lost 7 bases and the J gene lost 0 bases, with 15 bases spanning the gap. Germline V lookup: CDR1 SGHRS, CDR2 YFSETQ. The CDR3 DNA is TGCGCCAGCCAGGGGCGGGGCGCTAGCACAGATACGCAGTATTTT. As protein: CASQGRGASTDTQYF.

This clonotype was observed at least ten times. This chain joins TRBV9 and TRBJ1-1; possibly TRBD1 for D (5 bases). The CDR3 runs 15 residues. Germline assignment: CDR1 SGDLS and CDR2 YYNGEE. The V gene lost 3 bases and the J gene lost 3 bases, with 15 bases spanning the gap. The CDR3 region is CASSAGDDSYTEAFF. As DNA, the CDR3 is TGTGCCAGCAGCGCGGGGGACGACAGTTACACTGAAGCTTTCTTT.

The rearrangement links TRBV6-1 to TRBJ1-2; D unresolved. Looked up from germline, CDR1 is MNHNS and CDR2 is SASEGT. CDR3 size: 11 residues. Trimming left V 10 bases short and J 8 bases short, with 14 bases between. The CDR3 spells CANENPGGYTF. The CDR3 DNA sequence: TGTGCCAACGAAAACCCCGGAGGCTACACCTTC.